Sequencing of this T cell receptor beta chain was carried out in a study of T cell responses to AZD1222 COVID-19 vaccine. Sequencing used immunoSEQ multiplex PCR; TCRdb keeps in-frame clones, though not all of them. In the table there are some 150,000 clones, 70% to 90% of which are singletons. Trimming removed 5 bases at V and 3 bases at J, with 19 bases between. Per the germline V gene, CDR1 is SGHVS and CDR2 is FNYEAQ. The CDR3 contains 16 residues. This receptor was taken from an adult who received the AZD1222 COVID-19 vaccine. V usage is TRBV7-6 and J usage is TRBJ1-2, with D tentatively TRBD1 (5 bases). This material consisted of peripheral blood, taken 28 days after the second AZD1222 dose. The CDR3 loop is CASSIYPRDSDYGYTF. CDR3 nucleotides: TGTGCCAGCAGCATATACCCTCGGGACTCTGACTATGGCTACACCTTC.